These 11 T cell receptor beta chains share one sample of origin, sequenced in a study of blood T cell repertoires in COVID-19. Libraries were prepared by immunoSEQ multiplex PCR; TCRdb keeps only in-frame clonotypes and omits some of them. This sample has some 200,000 clones, with 65% to 90% found just once. The specimen was peripheral blood. These receptors were collected from a woman in her 70s with COVID-19, enrolled during active disease.

This rearrangement joins TRBV6-1 to TRBJ1-4; no clear D. CDR1 and CDR2 (germline): MNHNS, SASEGT. V was clipped by 3 bases and J by 0 bases, with 8 bases between them. The CDR3 contains 15 residues. The CDR3 DNA sequence: TGTGCCAGCAGTGACCGGGGAACAACTAATGAAAAACTGTTTTTT. It codes for CASSDRGTTNEKLFF.

The J gene is TRBJ1-2, the V gene TRBV19, with 8 nucleotides matching TRBD1. This CDR3 contains 16 residues. Unmatched junction bases numbered 7, after V lost 2 bases and J lost 2 bases. Germline V gene sequence: CDR1 LNHDA, CDR2 SQIVND (reference sequence). CDR3 coding DNA: TGTGCCAGTAGTATAACAATCAGGGGGCCGAACTATGGCTACACCTTC. Protein sequence: CASSITIRGPNYGYTF.

V and J are TRBV7-9 and TRBJ1-6, with 7 bases that match TRBD1. This CDR3 has 14 amino acids. Germline trimming cut 2 bases from V and 9 bases from J; bases unmatched to any gene: 4. Germline V gene sequence: CDR1 SEHNR, CDR2 FQNEAQ (reference sequence). CDR3 DNA sequence: TGTGCCAGCAGCTTAAAGGGGGCTGGTTCACCCCTCCACTTT. It encodes CASSLKGAGSPLHF. The variable domain in full, with the rest retrieved from reference TRBV7-9 and TRBJ1-6, is DTGVSQNPRHKITKRGQNVTFRCDPISEHNRLYWYRQTLGQGPEFLTYFQNEAQLEKSRLLSDRFSAERPKGSFSTLEIQRTEQGDSAMYLCASSLKGAGSPLHFGNGTRLTVT.

The chain links TRBV7-2 to TRBJ2-5; TRBD1 aligns across 10 bases. Germline loops: CDR1 SGHTA, CDR2 FQGNSA. This CDR3 comprises 15 residues. V was clipped by 3 bases and J by 4 bases; unmatched bases: 5. The CDR3 DNA sequence: TGTGCCAGCAGCTTCGACAGGGGGCAGGTAGAGACCCAGTACTTC. This gives the protein CASSFDRGQVETQYF.

The V and J genes are TRBV18 and TRBJ2-5, with 8 bases identical to TRBD1. The CDR3 runs to 14 residues. Germline values: CDR1 KGHSH, CDR2 LQKENI. The junction had 5 bases not matched to a gene; V was cut back by 5 bases and J by 3 bases. The CDR3 reads CASSSGQGKETQYF. CDR3 sequence (DNA): TGTGCCAGCTCATCAGGACAGGGTAAAGAGACCCAGTACTTC.

This clone was seen just once. The chain couples TRBV4-1 to TRBJ1-4; D uncertain. This CDR3 region has 15 residues. V was cut by 1 base and J by 7 bases, with 13 bases left in between. CDR1 is MGHRA and CDR2 is YSYEKL in the germline V gene. The DNA of the CDR3 is TGCGCCAGCAGCCAAGTGGCTCAACTAGGTGAAAAACTGTTTTTT. Translated: CASSQVAQLGEKLFF.

In this sample, this clone turned up once. The chain is built from TRBV18 and TRBJ1-2; D not resolved. In germline, CDR1 is KGHSH, CDR2 LQKENI. The CDR3 covers 17 residues. The V end lost 2 bases, the J end lost 0 bases, and 16 bases lay between the germline ends. CDR3 loop: CASSPERTPLANYGYTF. The CDR3 DNA reads TGTGCCAGCTCACCAGAACGGACTCCCCTCGCTAACTATGGCTACACCTTC.

V gene TRBV19 combines with J gene TRBJ2-1; 8 bases map to TRBD2. Germline lookup yields CDR1 LNHDA and CDR2 SQIVND (reference sequence). The ends lost 7 bases at V and 4 bases at J; junction bases unmatched: 9. CDR3 length: 15 residues. CDR3 bases: TGTGCCAGTAATAACGGGAGGGCCGTGTACAATGAGCAGTTCTTC. As protein: CASNNGRAVYNEQFF. The variable domain in full, completed from reference TRBV19 and TRBJ2-1, reads DGGITQSPKYLFRKEGQNVTLSCEQNLNHDAMYWYRQDPGQGLRLIYYSQIVNDFQKGDIAEGYSVSREKKESFPLTVTSAQKNPTAFYLCASNNGRAVYNEQFFGPGTRLTVL.

The J gene is TRBJ1-5, the V gene TRBV24-1; D is ambiguous. The CDR3 runs 12 residues. Germline-derived CDR1 and CDR2 are KGHDR and SFDVKD. The V end was cut by 3 bases, the J end by 9 bases, with 8 bases between. The CDR3, as DNA: TGTGCCACCAGTGATCCCTCGGGGCCCCAGCATTTT. It encodes CATSDPSGPQHF.

This clone has only one observation. This rearrangement joins TRBV3-1 (or the pseudogene TRBV3-2) to TRBJ1-2, with 7 bases that match TRBD1. Trimming at V came to 3 bases and at J to 4 bases, leaving 14 bases not matched to a gene. Per germline, CDR1 LGHDT and CDR2 YNNKEL (reference sequence). The CDR3 contains 17 residues. The CDR3 sequence: CASSHLPGQRQFYGYTF. In DNA form, the CDR3 reads TGTGCCAGCAGCCATTTACCGGGACAGAGGCAATTCTATGGCTACACCTTC.

This chain links TRBV18 with TRBJ2-1; 9 positions match TRBD1. CDR1 is KGHSH and CDR2 is LQKENI in the germline V gene. The CDR3 covers 15 residues. Trimming removed 5 bases from V and 7 bases from J; junction bases left unmatched: 9. The CDR3 reads CASSRSGDRVNEQFF. The CDR3 DNA is TGTGCCAGCTCAAGGTCTGGGGACAGGGTAAATGAGCAGTTCTTC.